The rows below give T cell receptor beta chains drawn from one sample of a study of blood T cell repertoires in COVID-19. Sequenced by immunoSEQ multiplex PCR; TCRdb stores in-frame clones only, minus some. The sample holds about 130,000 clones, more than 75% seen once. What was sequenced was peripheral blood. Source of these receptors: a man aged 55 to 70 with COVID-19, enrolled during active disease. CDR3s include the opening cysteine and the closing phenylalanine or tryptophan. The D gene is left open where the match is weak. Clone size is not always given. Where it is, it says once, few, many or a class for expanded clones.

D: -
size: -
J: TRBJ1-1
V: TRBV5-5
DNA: TGTGCCAGCAGCGGGGGACAATACAACACTGAAGCTTTCTTT
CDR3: CASSGGQYNTEAFF

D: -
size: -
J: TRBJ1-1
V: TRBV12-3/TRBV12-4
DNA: TGTGCCAGCAGTTTCGGGGGTAACACTGAAGCTTTCTTT
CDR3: CASSFGGNTEAFF

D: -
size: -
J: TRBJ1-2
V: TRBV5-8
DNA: TGTGCCAGCAGCCTTAGCCGGGGTGAGAATGGCTACACCTTC
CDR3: CASSLSRGENGYTF

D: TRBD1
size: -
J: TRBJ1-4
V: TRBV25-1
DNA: TGTGCCAGCAGCATAGCGGGACAGGGGAGCGAAAAACTGTTTTTT
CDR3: CASSIAGQGSEKLFF

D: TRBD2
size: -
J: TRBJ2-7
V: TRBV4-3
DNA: TGCGCCAGCAGCCGGGGACTAGCGGAGAGCTCCTACGAGCAGTACTTC
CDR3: CASSRGLAESSYEQYF

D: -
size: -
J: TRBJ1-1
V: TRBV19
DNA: TGTGCCAGTATCCCGGACAGTGCGAACACTGAAGCTTTCTTT
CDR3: CASIPDSANTEAFF

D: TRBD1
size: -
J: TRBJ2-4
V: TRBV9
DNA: TGTGCCAGCAGCGCAGGCGTTGACAGGGAACTAGCCAAAAACATTCAGTACTTC
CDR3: CASSAGVDRELAKNIQYF

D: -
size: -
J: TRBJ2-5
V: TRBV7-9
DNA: TGTGCCAGCAGCTCAGCAGGGGCAGAGACCCAGTACTTC
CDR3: CASSSAGAETQYF

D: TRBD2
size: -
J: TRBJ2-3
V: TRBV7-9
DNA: TGTGCCAGCAGCTTAGGCCTAGCGGCCACAGATACGCAGTATTTT
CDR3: CASSLGLAATDTQYF

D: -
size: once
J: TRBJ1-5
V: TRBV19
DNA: TGTGCCAGTAGTACAGGGGACCAGCCCCAGCATTTT
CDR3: CASSTGDQPQHF

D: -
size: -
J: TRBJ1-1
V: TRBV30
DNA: TGTGCCTGGTCACAGGGTTTCCCGACGAACACTGAAGCTTTCTTT
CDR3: CAWSQGFPTNTEAFF

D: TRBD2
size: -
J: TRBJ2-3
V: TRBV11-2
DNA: TGTGCCAGCAGCATTGACAGGGGTCGTAGCGGGAGGCCCACAGATACGCAGTATTTT
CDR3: CASSIDRGRSGRPTDTQYF

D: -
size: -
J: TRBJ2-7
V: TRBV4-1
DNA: TGCGCCAGCAGCCAAGTAGTATCCTCTTACGAGCAGTACTTC
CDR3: CASSQVVSSYEQYF

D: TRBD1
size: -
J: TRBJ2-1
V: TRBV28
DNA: TGTGCCAGCACGGGGGGACAGGGATCCTACAATGAGCAGTTCTTC
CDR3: CASTGGQGSYNEQFF

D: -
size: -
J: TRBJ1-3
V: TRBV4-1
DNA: TGCGCCAGCAGCCAAACTACAGGGAACGGAAACACCATATATTTT
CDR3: CASSQTTGNGNTIYF

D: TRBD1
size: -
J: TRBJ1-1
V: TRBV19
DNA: TGTGCCAGTAGTATGCGGGACAGGGTAGCTTTCTTT
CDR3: CASSMRDRVAFF

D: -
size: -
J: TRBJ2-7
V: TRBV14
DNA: TGTGCCAGCAGCCGGGGGCGGACCTACGAGCAGTACTTC
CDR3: CASSRGRTYEQYF

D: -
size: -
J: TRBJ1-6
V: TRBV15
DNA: TGTGCCACCAGCAGAGCCTTCGGGGAAAACCTCCACTTT
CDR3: CATSRAFGENLHF

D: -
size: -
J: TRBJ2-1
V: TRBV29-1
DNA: TGCAGCGTGGGGCAGTACGATGAGCAGTTCTTC
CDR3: CSVGQYDEQFF

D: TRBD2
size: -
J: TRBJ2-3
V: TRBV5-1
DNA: TGCGCCAGTAAGGGGGGACGGCTAGCGGGGATAAGCACAGATACGCAGTATTTT
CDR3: CASKGGRLAGISTDTQYF

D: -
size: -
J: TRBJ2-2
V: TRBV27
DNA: TGTGCCAGCCAGCCACGACACAGGGAAAACACCGGGGAGCTGTTTTTT
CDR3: CASQPRHRENTGELFF

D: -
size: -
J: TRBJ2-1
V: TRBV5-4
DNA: TGTGCCAGCAGCTTAGGAGGGGGGGATATAAATGAGCAGTTCTTC
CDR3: CASSLGGGDINEQFF

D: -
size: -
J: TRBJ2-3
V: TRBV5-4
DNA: TGTGCCAGCAGCGTGTCGGGGGGCGCAGATACGCAGTATTTT
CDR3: CASSVSGGADTQYF

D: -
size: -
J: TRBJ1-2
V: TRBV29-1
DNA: TGCAGCGTTGAGACCAGGGACTATGGCTACACCTTC
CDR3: CSVETRDYGYTF

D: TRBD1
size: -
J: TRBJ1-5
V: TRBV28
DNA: TGTGCCAGCAGTCCCCCCCCAGGGGGAGGTCAGCCCCAGCATTTT
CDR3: CASSPPPGGGQPQHF

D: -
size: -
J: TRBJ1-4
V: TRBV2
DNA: TGTGCCAGCAGTGAAAATCTGAGTAAAAATGAAAAACTGTTTTTT
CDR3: CASSENLSKNEKLFF

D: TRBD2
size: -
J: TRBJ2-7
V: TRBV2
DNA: TGTGCCAGCAGGTCGACTAGCGGGACCTACGAGCAGTACTTC
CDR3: CASRSTSGTYEQYF

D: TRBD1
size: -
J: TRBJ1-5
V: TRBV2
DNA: TGTGCCAGCAATACAGGGGTAATAGGCAATCAGCCCCAGCATTTT
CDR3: CASNTGVIGNQPQHF

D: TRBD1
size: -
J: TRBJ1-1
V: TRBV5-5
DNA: TGTGCCAGCAGCCCGAGACAGGGGGTCATGGATGAAGCTTTCTTT
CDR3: CASSPRQGVMDEAFF

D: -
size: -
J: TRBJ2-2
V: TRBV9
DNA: TGTGCCAGCAGCCTCCTAGAGGACTACCGTACCGGGGAGCTGTTTTTT
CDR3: CASSLLEDYRTGELFF

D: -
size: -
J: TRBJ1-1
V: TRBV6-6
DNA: TGTGCCAGCAGTCCTACCCCCCCGGGGACAATGAACACTGAAGCTTTCTTT
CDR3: CASSPTPPGTMNTEAFF

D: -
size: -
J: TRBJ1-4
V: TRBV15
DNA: TGTGCCACCAGCAGAGATCCTCGGGGGGCAGAAAAACTGTTTTTT
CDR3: CATSRDPRGAEKLFF